The T cell receptor (beta chain) under discussion was sequenced for a study of blood T cell repertoires in COVID-19 (dated by TCRdb to about 2020). About the study as a whole: Samples from collaborators originated in the United States, Italy and Spain and spanned both the acute and convalescent phases of COVID-19. The dataset comprised deeply sampled blood TCRbeta repertoires from subjects exposed to, actively infected with, or recovered from COVID-19. Samples were obtained from the ongoing ImmuneRACE study (first 160 participants) and from about 1,300 subjects provided by 6 global collaborators. Where available, HLA class I and class II types were taken from metadata supplied by the sample provider and were not determined by assay-based typing. The prospective study material was composed of cDNA or gDNA derived from T cells, B-cell-depleted T cells, or PBMCs. Sample metadata almost always included a de-identified subject ID, COVID-19 status, age in years and sex. The repertoires were released in a freely available public database meant as a resource for research on the immune response to SARS-CoV-2. The paper's findings and limits, for the study overall: Clinical and demographic metadata were provided uncurated, with the amount varying by source and participant.

The collaborating institutions used their own protocols to collect whole blood in K2EDTA tubes. Collaborator samples were shipped for TCRbeta analysis as frozen whole blood, isolated PBMCs, or DNA extracted from either sample type. The CDR3 contains 14 residues, cysteine and phenylalanine counted. This entry keeps only the CDR3 DNA: 42 bases, framed from base 1. V is pared back by 3 bases and J by 5 bases, with 13 bases lying between the germline termini. For CDR1 and CDR2, the germline V gene (reference sequence) lists LNHDA and SQIVND. With respect to this clone: The antigen it binds to is not known. One base away there is no much larger clone; base qualities are not given.

The immunoSEQ Assay, a bias-controlled multiplex PCR, was used to amplify TCRbeta CDR3 regions from genomic DNA. The study's own analysis went as follows. Nucleated cell counts per sample were estimated from amplification of reference gene primers within the assay. To quantify the absolute abundance of each unique TCRbeta CDR3 rearrangement, sequence reads were collapsed and filtered. For each sample, productive Simpson clonality was calculated as the square root of Simpson's diversity index across productive rearrangements. TCRdb obtained this table from immuneACCESS and retained in-frame rearrangements with V and J assigned. These tables miss some clones; where compared with another copy, unresolved V genes account for less than half of the shortfall, and the remainder is unexplained. V, J and clone size reflect that table, while D and trimming were determined from the DNA. The sample records 150,000 or so clones, 75% to 90% of which are singletons. Jointly, the top ten make up about 15% of the sample.

The specimen sequenced was peripheral blood. The TCR was taken from a middle-aged woman with acute or convalescent COVID-19. The sequence links TRBV19 to TRBJ1-1, with the D gene uncertain. The CDR3 amino acid sequence is: CASSISMARTEAFF. The sequence in DNA is TGTGCCAGTAGTATCAGTATGGCTCGAACTGAAGCTTTCTTT.